This TCR beta chain came from a study of beta chain features in type 1 diabetes. General observations from the study: The VDJ junctions of type 1 diabetes patients carried fewer insertions and more deletions. TCRB CDR3s from Type 1 diabetes patients were moderately but significantly shorter in all four CD4+ subsets.

The whole isolated RNA underwent reverse transcription, so sequencing captured expressed TCRB transcripts. Naive, central memory and regulatory T cell samples yielded around 3.9 million reads on average. The repertoire was sequenced with immunoSEQ multiplex PCR; TCRdb's copy has only in-frame clones and lacks some. The data hold 310,000 or so clones, with around 16% observed a single time. Notes on this clone: What it binds is not known.

The CDR3 length is 15 residues. In germline, CDR1 is MDHEN, CDR2 SYDVKM. The V and J ends lost 4 bases and 3 bases, in that order; junction bases with no gene match: 5. The source is a young man with type 1 diabetes. The chain combines TRBV28 with TRBJ2-1; 8 bases match TRBD2. The sequenced material came from naive CD4+ T cells from blood. The chain's CDR3 is CASSSATSGYNEQFF. The CDR3, as DNA: TGTGCCAGCAGTTCGGCAACTAGCGGCTACAATGAGCAGTTCTTC.